These 2 T cell receptor beta chains came from one sample sequenced in a study of human T cells and chemical hapten exposure. TCRdb independently ran MiXCR on the RACE reads; one entry per CDR3 protein. The sample lists roughly 180,000 distinct CDR3 sequences; approximately 20% were seen once. Time point: patch test 1, 2 weeks after DPC sensitization. Treatment indicated: therapeutic diphenylcyclopropenone sensitization with weekly scalp DPC. The starting material was whole blood, obtained in connection with sensitization to the hapten diphenylcyclopropenone (DPC). The receptor source for this set is a woman aged 45-60 years with alopecia areata. Some clones in this sample may be carry-over from other donors' samples.

This clonotype was detected a few times. This rearrangement joins TRBV15 to TRBJ2-7, with D perhaps TRBD1 or TRBD2 (5 bases each). Trimming removed 3 bases from V and 6 bases from J, with 15 bases in between. Germline CDR1 LNHNV, CDR2 YYDKDF (reference sequence). CDR3 size: 14 residues. CDR3 in DNA: TGTGCCACCAGCAGCGATAGACAGAGGGGCGAGCAGTACTTC. Translated: CATSSDRQRGEQYF.

The J gene is TRBJ1-5, the V gene TRBV7-8; D gene ambiguous. Germline CDR1 is SGHVS and CDR2 is FQNEAQ. V lost 5 bases, J lost 1 base, and 12 bases lay in between. This CDR3 is 15 amino acids long. The CDR3 region is CASSILWRSNQPQHF. DNA for the CDR3: TGTGCCAGCAGCATCCTTTGGCGGAGCAATCAGCCCCAGCATTTT.